Below, 2 T cell receptor beta chains from the same sample are listed, as sequenced in a study of shared clonotypes between healthy human individuals. The table came from immunoSEQ multiplex PCR; TCRdb's copy has only in-frame clones and leaves some out. This sample carries over a million clones, around 97% of them seen once, and the ten largest clones take approximately 1.2%. Input material: naive CD4+ T cells sorted from blood. Sample subset: CD45RA+ positively selected. The receptors derive from a young man in good health.

The chain has TRBV6-6 and TRBJ2-3; TRBD2 might be the D (5 bases). V was cut by 6 bases and J by 11 bases, with 18 bases left in between. Germline V CDR1 and CDR2: MNHNY, SVGAGI (reference sequence). This CDR3 has 13 amino acids. The CDR3, as DNA: TGTGCCAGCAGCCGCCTCCCCGACGGGGAGCAGTATTTT. This codes for CASSRLPDGEQYF.

This clone came up a few times. The chain is built from TRBV18 and TRBJ2-7, with D perhaps TRBD1 (6 bases). Germline V gives CDR1 KGHSH, CDR2 LQKENI. CDR3 length equals 14 residues. Trimming pared 3 bases from V and 2 bases from J, leaving 11 bases between. The CDR3 protein is CASSPPGEPYEQYF. CDR3 DNA sequence: TGTGCCAGCTCACCCCCAGGGGAACCCTACGAGCAGTACTTC.